This T cell receptor (beta chain) was profiled in a study of blood T cell repertoires in COVID-19. Across the study: Donors in the United States, Italy and Spain gave samples during acute or convalescent COVID-19. PBMCs, B-cell-depleted T cells, or T cells provided the cDNA or gDNA that made up the material.

Original processing notes: Reference gene primer amplification in the assay estimated nucleated cell counts. The data were produced by immunoSEQ multiplex PCR, yet TCRdb's version contains in-frame clones alone and is incomplete. V and J calls plus clone size are reproduced from that table; the DNA served to infer D and trimming. Seen here are roughly 50,000 clones, approximately 85% observed once, and the top ten hold almost 6.5%. The CDR3 totals 18 residues. Germline CDR1 and CDR2: SGDLS and YYNGEE. V was pared by 3 bases and J by 5 bases, with 12 bases of the junction left unmatched. This clone was found once.

Material: peripheral blood. This sequence was found in a man between 60 and 70 years old with acute or convalescent COVID-19. J is TRBJ2-2 and V is TRBV9; TRBD1 aligns across 11 bases. Here the CDR3 DNA reads TGTGCCAGCAGCGGAAGCCAGGCGGGACAGGGGGTTACCGGGGAGCTGTTTTTT. Its translation is CASSGSQAGQGVTGELFF.